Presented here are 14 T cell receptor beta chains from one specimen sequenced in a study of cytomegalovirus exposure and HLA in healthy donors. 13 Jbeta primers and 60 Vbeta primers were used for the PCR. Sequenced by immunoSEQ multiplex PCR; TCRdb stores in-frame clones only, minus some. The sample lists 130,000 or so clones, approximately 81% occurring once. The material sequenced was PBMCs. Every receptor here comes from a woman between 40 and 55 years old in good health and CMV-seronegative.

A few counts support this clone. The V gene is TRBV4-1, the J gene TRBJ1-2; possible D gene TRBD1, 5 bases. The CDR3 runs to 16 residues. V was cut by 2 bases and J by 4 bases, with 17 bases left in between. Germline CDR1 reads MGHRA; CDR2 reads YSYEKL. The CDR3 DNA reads TGCGCCAGCAGCCAACAAGGAGCAGGGTTGGTCTATGGCTACACCTTC. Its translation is CASSQQGAGLVYGYTF.

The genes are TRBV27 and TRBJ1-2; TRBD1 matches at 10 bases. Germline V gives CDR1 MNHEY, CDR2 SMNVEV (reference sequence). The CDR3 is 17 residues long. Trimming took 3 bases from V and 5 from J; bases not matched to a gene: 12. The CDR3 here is CASSFRTGGDQPYGYTF. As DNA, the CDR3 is TGTGCCAGCAGTTTTAGGACAGGGGGAGACCAGCCATATGGCTACACCTTC.

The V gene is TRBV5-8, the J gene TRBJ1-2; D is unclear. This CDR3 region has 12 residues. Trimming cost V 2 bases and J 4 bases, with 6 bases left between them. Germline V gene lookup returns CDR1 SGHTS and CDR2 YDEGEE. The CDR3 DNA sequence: TGTGCCAGCAGCTTCCAATCCTATGGCTACACCTTC. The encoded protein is CASSFQSYGYTF.

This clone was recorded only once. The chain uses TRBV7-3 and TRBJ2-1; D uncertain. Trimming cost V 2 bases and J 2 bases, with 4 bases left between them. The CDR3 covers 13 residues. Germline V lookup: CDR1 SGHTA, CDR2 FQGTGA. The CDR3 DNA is TGTGCCAGCAGCTTATCCACCTACAATGAGCAGTTCTTC. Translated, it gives CASSLSTYNEQFF.

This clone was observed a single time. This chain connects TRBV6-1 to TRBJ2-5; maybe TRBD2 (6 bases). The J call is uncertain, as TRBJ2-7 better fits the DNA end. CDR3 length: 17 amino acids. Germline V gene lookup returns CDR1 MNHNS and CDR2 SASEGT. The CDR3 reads CASSEQEPGAYAYEQYF. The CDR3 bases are TGTGCCAGCAGTGAACAAGAACCGGGAGCCTACGCCTACGAGCAGTACTTC.

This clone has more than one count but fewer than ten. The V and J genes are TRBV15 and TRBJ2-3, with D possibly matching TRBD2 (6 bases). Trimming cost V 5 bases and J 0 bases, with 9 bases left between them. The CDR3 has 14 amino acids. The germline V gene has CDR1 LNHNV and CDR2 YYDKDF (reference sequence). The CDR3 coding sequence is TGTGCCACCAGCGCGGGGCCAAGCACAGATACGCAGTATTTT. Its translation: CATSAGPSTDTQYF.

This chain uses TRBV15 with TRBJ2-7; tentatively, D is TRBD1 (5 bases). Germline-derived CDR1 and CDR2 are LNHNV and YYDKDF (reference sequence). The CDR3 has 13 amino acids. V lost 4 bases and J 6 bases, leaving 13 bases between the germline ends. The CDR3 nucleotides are TGTGCCACCAGCACGGACGCAGGGTCCGAGCAGTACTTC. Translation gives CATSTDAGSEQYF.

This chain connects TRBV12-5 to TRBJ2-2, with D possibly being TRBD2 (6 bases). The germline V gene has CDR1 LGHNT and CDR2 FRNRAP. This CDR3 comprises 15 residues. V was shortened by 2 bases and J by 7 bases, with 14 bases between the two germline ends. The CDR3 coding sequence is TGTGCTAGTGGTTTGTTGTGGGAGGCCGGCGGGGAGCTGTTTTTT. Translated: CASGLLWEAGGELFF.

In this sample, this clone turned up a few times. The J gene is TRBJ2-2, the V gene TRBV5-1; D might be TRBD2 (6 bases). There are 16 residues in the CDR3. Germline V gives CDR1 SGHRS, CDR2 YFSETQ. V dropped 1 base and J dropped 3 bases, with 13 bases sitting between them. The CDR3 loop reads CASSLWGSGDTGELFF. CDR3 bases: TGCGCCAGCAGCTTGTGGGGGTCGGGGGACACCGGGGAGCTGTTTTTT. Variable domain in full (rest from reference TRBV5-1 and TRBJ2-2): KAGVTQTPRYLIKTRGQQVTLSCSPISGHRSVSWYQQTPGQGLQFLFEYFSETQRNKGNFPGRFSGRQFSNSRSEMNVSTLELGDSALYLCASSLWGSGDTGELFFGEGSRLTVL.

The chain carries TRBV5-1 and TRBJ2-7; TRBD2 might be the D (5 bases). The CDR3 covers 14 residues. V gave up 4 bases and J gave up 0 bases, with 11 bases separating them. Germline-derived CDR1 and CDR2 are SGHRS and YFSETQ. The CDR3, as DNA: TGCGCCAGCAGCCTCATAGGGAGCTCCTACGAGCAGTACTTC. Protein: CASSLIGSSYEQYF. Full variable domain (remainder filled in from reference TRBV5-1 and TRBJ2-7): KAGVTQTPRYLIKTRGQQVTLSCSPISGHRSVSWYQQTPGQGLQFLFEYFSETQRNKGNFPGRFSGRQFSNSRSEMNVSTLELGDSALYLCASSLIGSSYEQYFGPGTRLTVT.

This CDR3 is CATSRKGLATGEQYF. The CDR3 DNA sequence: TGTGCCACCAGCAGAAAAGGACTAGCGACGGGGGAGCAGTACTTC. J is TRBJ2-7 and V is TRBV15, with 9 bases aligning to TRBD2. V dropped 2 bases and J dropped 7; count of bases not matched to a gene: 9. The germline gives CDR1 LNHNV, CDR2 YYDKDF (reference sequence). CDR3 size: 15 residues.

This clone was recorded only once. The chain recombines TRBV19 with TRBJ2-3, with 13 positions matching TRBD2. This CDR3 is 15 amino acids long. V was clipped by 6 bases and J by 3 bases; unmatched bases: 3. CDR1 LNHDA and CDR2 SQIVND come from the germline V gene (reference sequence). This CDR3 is CASSQLAGGTDTQYF. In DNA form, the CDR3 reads TGTGCCAGTAGCCAACTAGCGGGAGGGACAGATACGCAGTATTTT.

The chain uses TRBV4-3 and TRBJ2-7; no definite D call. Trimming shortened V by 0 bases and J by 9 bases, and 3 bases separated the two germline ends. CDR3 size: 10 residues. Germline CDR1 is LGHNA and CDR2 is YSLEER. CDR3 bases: TGCGCCAGCAGCCAAGACGGGCAGTACTTC. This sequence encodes CASSQDGQYF.

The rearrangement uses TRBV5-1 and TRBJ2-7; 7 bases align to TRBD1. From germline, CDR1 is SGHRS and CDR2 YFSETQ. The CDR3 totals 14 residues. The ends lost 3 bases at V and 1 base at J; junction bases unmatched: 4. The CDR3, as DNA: TGCGCCAGCAGCTACAGGGGCGAGTCCTACGAGCAGTACTTC. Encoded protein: CASSYRGESYEQYF.